This TCR beta chain was observed in a study of CD8+ T cells in alopecia areata. Turning to the study itself: Scoring of treated patients' severity used the percentage of affected scalp area.

The treatment was: oral pan-JAK inhibitor, 5-10 mg twice daily. Punch biopsies of lesional scalp, plus peripheral blood, were taken from alopecia areata patients. RNA, once extracted, was reverse transcribed into cDNA for use as the sequencing template. TCRdb keeps only in-frame clones here, not all; method: immunoSEQ multiplex PCR. The sample holds about 180,000 clones; roughly 60% are singletons and the top ten take around 16%. The CDR3 length is 14 residues. Germline values: CDR1 SGHRS, CDR2 YFSETQ. J was trimmed by 5 bases and V by 4 bases; bases with no gene match: 7. The sequenced sample was CD4+ T cells sorted from blood, obtained between weeks 55 and 70, from a patient treated with tofacitinib. This TCR derives from a human donor with alopecia areata. This rearrangement joins TRBV5-1 to TRBJ2-5; TRBD2 matches 8 bases. The DNA of the CDR3 is TGCGCCAGCAGCCCGGGACTAGTAGGGGAGACCCAGTACTTC. This gives the protein CASSPGLVGETQYF.